The following is a TCR beta chain sequence with its context. Its antigen is unknown. The CDR3 has 18 amino acids. The germline V gene has CDR1 MNHEY and CDR2 SMNVEV (reference sequence). The junction had 15 bases not matched to a gene; V was cut back by 5 bases and J by 7 bases. Obtained from alopecia areata patients were lesional scalp punch biopsies along with peripheral blood. The sample comes from a study of CD8+ T cells in alopecia areata. For the study at large: Tofacitinib treatment spanned 6 to 18 months, with 6 months off drug afterward. Study findings and constraints: Scalp sample data also include resident alphabeta T cells from normal skin. Clonality was higher in lesional than normal scalp, especially in alopecia totalis/universalis.

RNA extraction was followed by reverse transcription into cDNA, which acted as the sequencing template. TCRdb keeps only in-frame clones here, not all; method: immunoSEQ multiplex PCR. The table shows 150,000 or so clones, with 40% to 50% occurring only once. The receptor was isolated from a human donor with alopecia areata. The rearrangement links TRBV27 to TRBJ2-2; 11 nucleotides align to TRBD2. Sequenced: CD4+ T cells sorted from blood. CDR3 coding DNA: TGTGCCAGCAGTGCCGGGACTAGCGGCGTCCTACGGGTCGGGGAGCTGTTTTTT. As protein: CASSAGTSGVLRVGELFF.